This TCR beta chain stems from a study of cytotoxic CD8 clonotypes in ibrutinib-treated CLL. About the study: Of the patients, around 12 were relapsed/refractory, about 15 treatment-naive and 17 to 18 IGHV unmutated. General study findings and limits: Patients with sustained remission and those progressing were sampled at differing times. Whereas clonality rose at ibrutinib response, it declined toward baseline at progression.

Concerning this clone itself: Its matching antigen is unknown.

As input for TCR beta libraries, about 2 micrograms of genomic DNA came from cryopreserved PBMCs. Germline CDR1 SGHRS, CDR2 YFSETQ. The CDR3 runs 16 residues. V was pared by 0 bases and J by 6 bases, with 2 bases of the junction left unmatched. Some clones are missing from TCRdb's copy, which holds only in-frame ones; the method was immunoSEQ multiplex PCR. The sample shows about 130,000 clones, 70% to 80% of them seen only once. The specimen comprised PBMCs, sampled after 24 months of ibrutinib treatment. The receptor was derived from a human donor with chronic lymphocytic leukemia. The chain links TRBV5-1 to TRBJ2-1; TRBD2 matches 14 bases. The CDR3 region is CASSLGGLAGVNEQFF. CDR3 bases: TGCGCCAGCAGCTTGGGGGGACTAGCGGGAGTCAATGAGCAGTTCTTC.